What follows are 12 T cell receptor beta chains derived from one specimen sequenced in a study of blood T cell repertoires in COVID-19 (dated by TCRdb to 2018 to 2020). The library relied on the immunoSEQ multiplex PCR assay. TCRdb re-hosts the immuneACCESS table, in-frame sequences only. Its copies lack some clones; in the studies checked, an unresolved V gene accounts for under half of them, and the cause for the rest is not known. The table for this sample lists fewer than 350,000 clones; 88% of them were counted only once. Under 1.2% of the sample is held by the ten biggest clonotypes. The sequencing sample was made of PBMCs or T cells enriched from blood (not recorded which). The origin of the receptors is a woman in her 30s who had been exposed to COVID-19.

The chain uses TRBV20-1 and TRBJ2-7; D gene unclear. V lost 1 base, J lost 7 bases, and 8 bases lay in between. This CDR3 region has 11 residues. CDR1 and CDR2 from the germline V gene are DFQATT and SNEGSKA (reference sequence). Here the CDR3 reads CSARGPTEQYF. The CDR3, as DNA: TGCAGTGCTAGAGGGCCAACGGAGCAGTACTTC.

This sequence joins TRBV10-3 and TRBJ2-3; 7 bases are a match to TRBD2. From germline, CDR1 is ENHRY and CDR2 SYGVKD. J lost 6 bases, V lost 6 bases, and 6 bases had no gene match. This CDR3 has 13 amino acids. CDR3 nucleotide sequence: TGTGCCATCAGACCGCGGGAGCGGGATACGCAGTATTTT. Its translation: CAIRPRERDTQYF.

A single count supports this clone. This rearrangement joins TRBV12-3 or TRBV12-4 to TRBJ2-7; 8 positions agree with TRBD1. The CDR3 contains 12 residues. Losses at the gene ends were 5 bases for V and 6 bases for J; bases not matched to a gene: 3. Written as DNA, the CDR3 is TGTGCCAGCAGTCCGGACAGGGCCGAGCAGTACTTC. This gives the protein CASSPDRAEQYF.

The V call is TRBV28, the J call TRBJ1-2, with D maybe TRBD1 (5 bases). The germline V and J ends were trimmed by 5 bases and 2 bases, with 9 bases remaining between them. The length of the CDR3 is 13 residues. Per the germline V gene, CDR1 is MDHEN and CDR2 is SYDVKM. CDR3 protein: CASSIDSNYGYTF. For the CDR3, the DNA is TGTGCCAGCAGTATAGACAGCAACTATGGCTACACCTTC.

The DNA for the CDR3 is TGTGCCAGCAGTCCCCTTTACGGGAAGAACACCGGGGAGCTGTTTTTT. Translated: CASSPLYGKNTGELFF. The V call is TRBV27, the J call TRBJ2-2; D possibly corresponds to TRBD2 (5 bases). The ends were cut back, 5 bases at V and 1 base at J, with 14 bases in the middle. Germline V CDR1 and CDR2: MNHEY, SMNVEV (reference sequence). The CDR3 is 16 amino acids.

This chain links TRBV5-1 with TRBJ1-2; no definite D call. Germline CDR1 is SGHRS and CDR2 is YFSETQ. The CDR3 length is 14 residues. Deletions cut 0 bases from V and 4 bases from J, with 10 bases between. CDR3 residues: CASSLDVGVYGYTF. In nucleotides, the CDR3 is TGCGCCAGCAGCTTGGACGTCGGAGTCTATGGCTACACCTTC.

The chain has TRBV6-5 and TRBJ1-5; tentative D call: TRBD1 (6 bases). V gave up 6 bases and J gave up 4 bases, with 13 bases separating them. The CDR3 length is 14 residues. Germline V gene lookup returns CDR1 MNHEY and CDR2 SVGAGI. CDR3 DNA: TGTGCCAGCAGCCGCCAACAGGGAAATCAGCCCCAGCATTTT. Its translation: CASSRQQGNQPQHF.

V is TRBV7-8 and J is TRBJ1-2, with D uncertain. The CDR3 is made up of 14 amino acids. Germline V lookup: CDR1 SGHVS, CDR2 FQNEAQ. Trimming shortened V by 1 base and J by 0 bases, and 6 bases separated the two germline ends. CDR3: CASSLGNTNYGYTF. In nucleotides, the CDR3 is TGTGCCAGCAGCTTAGGAAACACTAACTATGGCTACACCTTC.

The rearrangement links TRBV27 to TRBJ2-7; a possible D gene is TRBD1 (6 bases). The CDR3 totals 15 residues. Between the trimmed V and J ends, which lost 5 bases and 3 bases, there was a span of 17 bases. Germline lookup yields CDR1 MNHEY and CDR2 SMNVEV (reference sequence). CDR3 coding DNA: TGTGCCAGCAGTACCGGGACACCCGCCTACTACGAGCAGTACTTC. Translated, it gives CASSTGTPAYYEQYF.

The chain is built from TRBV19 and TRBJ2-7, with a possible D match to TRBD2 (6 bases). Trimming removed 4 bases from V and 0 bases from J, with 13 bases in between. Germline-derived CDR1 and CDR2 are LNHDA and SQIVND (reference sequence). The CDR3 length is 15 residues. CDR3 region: CASSRGGQSSYEQYF. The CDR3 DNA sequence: TGTGCCAGTAGTAGGGGAGGCCAGAGCTCCTACGAGCAGTACTTC.

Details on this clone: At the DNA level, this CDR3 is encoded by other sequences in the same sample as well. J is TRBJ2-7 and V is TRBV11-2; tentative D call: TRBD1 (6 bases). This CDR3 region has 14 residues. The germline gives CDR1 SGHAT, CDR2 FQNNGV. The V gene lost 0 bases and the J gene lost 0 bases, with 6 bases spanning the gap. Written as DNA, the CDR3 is TGTGCCAGCAGCTTAGACAGGGGCTCCTACGAGCAGTACTTC. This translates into CASSLDRGSYEQYF. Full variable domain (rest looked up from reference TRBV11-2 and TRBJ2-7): EAGVAQSPRYKIIEKRQSVAFWCNPISGHATLYWYQQILGQGPKLLIQFQNNGVVDDSQLPKDRFSAERLKGVDSTLKIQPAKLEDSAVYLCASSLDRGSYEQYFGPGTRLTVT.

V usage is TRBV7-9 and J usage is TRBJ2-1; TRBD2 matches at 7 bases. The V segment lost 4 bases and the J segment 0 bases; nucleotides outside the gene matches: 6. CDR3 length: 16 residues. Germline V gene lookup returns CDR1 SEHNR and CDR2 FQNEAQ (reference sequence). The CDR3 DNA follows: TGTGCCAGCAGCTCAACAGCGGGAAGCTCCTACAATGAGCAGTTCTTC. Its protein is CASSSTAGSSYNEQFF.